The present entry profiles one TCR beta chain with its context. Trimming cost V 5 bases and J 3 bases; bases outside gene matches: 7. CDR1 is PRHDT, CDR2 FYEKMQ, per germline (reference sequence). The CDR3 contains 14 residues. This record belongs to a study of shared clonotypes between healthy human individuals. As for the study in general: For every donor, three CD4 naive, three CD4 memory, two CD8 naive and one CD8 memory plates were used.

Profiling relied on immunoSEQ multiplex PCR, and the TCRdb table lists in-frame clones only, not all of them. The repertoire holds 2 million or so clones, with 85% to 95% as singletons. Memory CD4+ cells were the fraction left after CD45RA+ naive selection. This receptor was taken from a man younger than 35 in good health. Specimen: naive CD4+ T cells sorted from blood. Subset here: CD45RA+ positively selected. J is TRBJ2-7 and V is TRBV13; TRBD1 aligns across 7 bases. The CDR3 sequence is CASSTGQRYYEQYF. Written as DNA, the CDR3 is TGTGCCAGCAGCACGGGACAGCGATACTACGAGCAGTACTTC.